Listed here is a single T cell receptor beta chain. Which antigen it targets is not known. Base qualities are not provided; no much larger clone lies one nucleotide away. One collaborating source in Seattle enrolled patients during active infection and followed them longitudinally through the course of disease. Whole blood was collected in K2EDTA tubes by collaborating institutions according to the institutions' own protocols. For TCRbeta analysis, collaborators shipped samples in one of three forms: frozen whole blood, isolated PBMCs, or DNA extracted from either of those sample types. Including the terminal cysteine and phenylalanine, the CDR3 comprises 12 residues. The retained sequence is limited to the CDR3, 36 bases, with the frame set at the first base. According to the germline V gene, CDR1 reads SGHDT and CDR2 reads YYEEEE. Trimming at the junction amounts to 3 bases on V and 5 bases on J, and the germline ends lie 8 bases apart.

This entry belongs to a study of blood T cell repertoires in COVID-19 (dated by TCRdb to the early 2020s). Broadly, across the study: The collaborator samples originated in the United States, Italy and Spain and spanned the acute and convalescent phases of COVID-19. The prospective study material was composed of cDNA or gDNA derived from T cells, B-cell-depleted T cells, or PBMCs. HLA class I and class II types, where available, came from metadata supplied by the sample provider rather than from assay-based typing. Samples were obtained from the ongoing ImmuneRACE study (first 160 participants) and from about 1,300 subjects provided by 6 global collaborators. A freely available public database, intended as a resource for researchers studying the immune response to SARS-CoV-2, is where the repertoires were released. Sample metadata almost always included a de-identified subject ID, COVID-19 status, age in years and sex. The dataset comprised deeply sampled blood TCRbeta repertoires from subjects exposed to, actively infected with, or recovered from COVID-19.

TCRbeta CDR3 regions were amplified from genomic DNA using the immunoSEQ Assay, a bias-controlled multiplex PCR. The original methods were these. The number of nucleated cells in each sample was estimated by amplification of reference gene primers within the assay. To quantify the absolute abundance of each unique TCRbeta CDR3 rearrangement, sequence reads were collapsed and filtered. For each sample, productive Simpson clonality was calculated as the square root of Simpson's diversity index across productive rearrangements. Here the immuneACCESS table is served through TCRdb, limited to in-frame sequences with V and J called. Missing clones are a known gap in these copies; in checked studies unresolved V genes cover under half, and the rest lacks a known reason. Clone size and V and J calls were adopted from that table, with D and trimming inferred from the DNA. The sample table contains 300,000 to 400,000 clones; only one count was recorded for roughly 88% of them. The ten largest clonotypes hold approximately 1.6% of the sample.

The paper's findings and limits, for the study overall: The quantity of clinical and demographic metadata differed by source and by participant and was supplied without curation.

Material: peripheral blood. This sequence uses TRBV5-6 and TRBJ1-2, and TRBD1 may be the D gene, going by 6 matching bases. The sequence came from a woman aged 25-40 years with COVID-19, enrolled during active disease. The nucleotide sequence reads TGTGCCAGCAGCTACGGACAGTATGGCTACACCTTC. This sequence encodes CASSYGQYGYTF.